The rows below give T cell receptor beta chains drawn from one sample of a study of human T cells and chemical hapten exposure. TCRdb used MiXCR to reprocess the RACE reads, holding one entry per CDR3 protein. The sample records 300,000 to 400,000 distinct CDR3 sequences, under 9% being singletons. The input for sequencing was whole blood, taken in connection with sensitization to the hapten diphenylcyclopropenone (DPC). The receptors stem from a woman in her late teens or twenties with alopecia areata. Some clones in this sample may be carry-over from other donors' samples. CDR3s include the opening cysteine and the closing phenylalanine or tryptophan. A D gene is named only where the DNA matches it firmly. Rows may omit the clone size; those that give it use once, few, many or a size class.

V,J,D,size,DNA,CDR3
TRBV20-1,TRBJ2-3,TRBD1,many,TGCAGTGCTAGACCCCGGACAGGGGCAGATACGCAGTATTTT,CSARPRTGADTQYF
TRBV6-2/TRBV6-3,TRBJ2-7,TRBD2,few,TGTGCCAGCAACTCCGTGTCTAGCGGCTACGAGCAGTACTTC,CASNSVSSGYEQYF
TRBV23-1,TRBJ2-1,-,few,TGCGCCAGCAGTCAAAAAATAATCCCCCCACCTTGTCCCGACTCCTACAATGAGCAGTTCTTC,CASSQKIIPPPCPDSYNEQFF
TRBV27,TRBJ2-2,-,few,TGTGCCAGCAGTTTCCAGACAGTGAACACCGGGGAGCTGTTTTTT,CASSFQTVNTGELFF
TRBV7-3,TRBJ2-2,-,many,TGTGCCAGCAGAGGGGGTAACGGGGAGCTGTTTTTT,CASRGGNGELFF
TRBV7-6,TRBJ1-1,-,many,TGTGCCAGCAGCTTAGCGTCGGGAACTGAAGCTTTCTTT,CASSLASGTEAFF
TRBV15,TRBJ1-5,-,many,TGTGCCACCAGCAGAGCATCCCGGGGTCCGAGCAATCAGCCCCAGCATTTT,CATSRASRGPSNQPQHF
TRBV7-9,TRBJ1-1,-,few,TGTGCCAGCAGCTTAGTGGTAGGGGCCCGGGGGACTGAAGCTTTCTTT,CASSLVVGARGTEAFF
TRBV4-2,TRBJ1-6,-,few,TGTGCCAGCAGCCAAGATCTAAGGGGGGGTGACAGGAGTTCACCCCTCCACTTT,CASSQDLRGGDRSSPLHF
TRBV9,TRBJ1-6,TRBD1,many,TGTGCCAGCAGCCCAAGGACAGGGTCCCCCCTCCACTTT,CASSPRTGSPLHF
TRBV5-1,TRBJ1-1,-,-,TGCGCCAGCAGCTTGCGTGCCACCCCGAACACTGAAGCTTTCTTT,CASSLRATPNTEAFF
TRBV6-1,TRBJ2-7,-,many,TGTGCCAGCAGTGAAGGGTTCTACGAGCAGTACTTC,CASSEGFYEQYF
TRBV11-2,TRBJ1-1,TRBD1,few,TGTGCCAGCAGCTCCAGGACAGGGTTGAACACTGAAGCTTTCTTT,CASSSRTGLNTEAFF
TRBV27,TRBJ2-7,-,-,TGTGCCAGCAGTTCCCGGGGGCCGGTGCGGGGTTGGTCCTACGAGCAGTACTTC,CASSSRGPVRGWSYEQYF
TRBV3-1,TRBJ1-6,-,few,TGTGCCAGCAGCCAAGGAACTTCACCCCTCCACTTT,CASSQGTSPLHF
TRBV18,TRBJ2-2,TRBD1,many,TGTGCCAGCTCAGGCCGGGACAGGGGTGACACCGGGGAGCTGTTTTTT,CASSGRDRGDTGELFF
TRBV10-3,TRBJ1-1,TRBD1,few,TGTGCCATCACCAATGGACAGGCCGAAGCTTTCTTT,CAITNGQAEAFF
TRBV28,TRBJ2-4,TRBD2,many,TGTGCCAGCAGCTCCCCTAGCGGGGGGCCGAACATTCAGTACTTC,CASSSPSGGPNIQYF
TRBV6-2/TRBV6-3,TRBJ2-7,TRBD1,many,TGTGCCAGCAGTCGGCCCGGACAGGGTTCCTACGAGCAGTACTTC,CASSRPGQGSYEQYF
TRBV4-2,TRBJ1-5,-,-,TGTGCCAGCAGCCAAGGATCAGGTAGCCAGCCCCAGCATTTT,CASSQGSGSQPQHF
TRBV6-5,TRBJ1-2,-,many,TGTGCCAGCAGTTACTCGAGCGGCAATGGCTACACCTTC,CASSYSSGNGYTF
TRBV12-3/TRBV12-4,TRBJ1-4,TRBD1,-,TGTGCCAGCAGTTTGTCATCCAGGGGGCGCCTAATGGATGAAAAACTGTTTTTT,CASSLSSRGRLMDEKLFF
TRBV10-3,TRBJ2-7,TRBD2,few,TGTGCCATCAGTGAAGCGGGAAAAGGGTACGAGCAGTACTTC,CAISEAGKGYEQYF
TRBV2,TRBJ2-3,-,few,TGTGCCAGCGATACCGACGGAGGGGGTCCAGATACGCAGTATTTT,CASDTDGGGPDTQYF